This TCR beta chain was captured in a study of blood T cell repertoires in COVID-19 (dated by TCRdb to about 2020). Regarding the complete study: Samples covering the acute and convalescent phases of COVID-19 were provided by collaborators in the United States, Italy and Spain. The prospective study material was composed of cDNA or gDNA derived from T cells, B-cell-depleted T cells, or PBMCs. Deeply sampled blood TCRbeta repertoires from subjects exposed to, actively infected with, or recovered from COVID-19 were included in the dataset. A freely available public database, intended as a resource for researchers studying the immune response to SARS-CoV-2, is where the repertoires were released. Samples were obtained from the ongoing ImmuneRACE study (first 160 participants) and from over a thousand subjects provided by 6 global collaborators. Nearly every sample came with metadata listing a de-identified subject ID, COVID-19 status, age in years and sex. HLA class I and class II types, where available, came from metadata supplied by the sample provider rather than from assay-based typing. On the study overall, not on this receptor specifically: How much clinical and demographic metadata was included differed by source and by participant, and the metadata was provided uncurated.

Turning to this clone: The clone's antigen remains unknown. Base quality data are lacking; no much larger clone is found one base away.

TCRbeta CDR3 regions were amplified from genomic DNA using the immunoSEQ Assay, a bias-controlled multiplex PCR. Concerning the study's data processing: The number of nucleated cells in each sample was estimated from the amplification of reference gene primers within the assay. To quantify the absolute abundance of each unique TCRbeta CDR3 rearrangement, sequence reads were collapsed and filtered. For each sample, productive Simpson clonality was calculated as the square root of Simpson's diversity index across productive rearrangements. TCRdb re-hosts the immuneACCESS table, in-frame sequences only. Its copies lack some clones; in the studies checked, an unresolved V gene accounts for under half of them, and the cause for the rest is not known. V and J calls and clone size are copied from that table; D and trimming were computed from the DNA. For this sample there are some 100,000 clones; 88% appear just once. The top ten constitute around 4.5% of the sample.

The CDR3 measures 19 amino acids from cysteine to phenylalanine. Left in the record is the CDR3 DNA by itself, 57 bases read in frame from the first base. Cut back by 7 bases and 6 bases, the V and J ends lie 31 bases apart. According to the germline V gene, CDR1 reads MRHNA and CDR2 reads SNTAGT. The collaborating institutions used their own protocols to collect whole blood in K2EDTA tubes. For TCRbeta analysis, collaborators shipped samples as frozen whole blood, isolated PBMCs, or DNA extracted from either of those sample types. This receptor was identified in a woman older than 75 with active COVID-19. The chain is made from TRBV6-4 and TRBJ1-5, and possibly TRBD1, on 5 matching bases. Input material: peripheral blood. The bases are TGTGCCAGCATCCAAAACCCAGGTGTACTAGCAGGGCCCCGTCAGCCCCAGCATTTT. Its amino acids are CASIQNPGVLAGPRQPQHF.